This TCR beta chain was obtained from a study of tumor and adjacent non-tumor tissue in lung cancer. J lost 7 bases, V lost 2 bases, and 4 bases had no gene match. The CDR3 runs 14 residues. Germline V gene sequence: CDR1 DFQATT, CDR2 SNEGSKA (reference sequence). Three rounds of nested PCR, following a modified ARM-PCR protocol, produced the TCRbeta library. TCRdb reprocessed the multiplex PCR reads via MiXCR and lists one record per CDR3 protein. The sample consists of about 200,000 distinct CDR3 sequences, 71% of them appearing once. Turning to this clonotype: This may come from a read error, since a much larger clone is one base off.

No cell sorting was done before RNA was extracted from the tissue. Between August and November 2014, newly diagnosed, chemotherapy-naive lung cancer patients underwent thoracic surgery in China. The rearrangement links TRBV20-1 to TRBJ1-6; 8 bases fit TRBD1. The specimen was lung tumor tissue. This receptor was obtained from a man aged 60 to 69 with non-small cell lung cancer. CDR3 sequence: CSARWGQDNSPLHF. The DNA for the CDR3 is TGCAGTGCTAGATGGGGACAGGACAATTCACCCCTCCACTTT.